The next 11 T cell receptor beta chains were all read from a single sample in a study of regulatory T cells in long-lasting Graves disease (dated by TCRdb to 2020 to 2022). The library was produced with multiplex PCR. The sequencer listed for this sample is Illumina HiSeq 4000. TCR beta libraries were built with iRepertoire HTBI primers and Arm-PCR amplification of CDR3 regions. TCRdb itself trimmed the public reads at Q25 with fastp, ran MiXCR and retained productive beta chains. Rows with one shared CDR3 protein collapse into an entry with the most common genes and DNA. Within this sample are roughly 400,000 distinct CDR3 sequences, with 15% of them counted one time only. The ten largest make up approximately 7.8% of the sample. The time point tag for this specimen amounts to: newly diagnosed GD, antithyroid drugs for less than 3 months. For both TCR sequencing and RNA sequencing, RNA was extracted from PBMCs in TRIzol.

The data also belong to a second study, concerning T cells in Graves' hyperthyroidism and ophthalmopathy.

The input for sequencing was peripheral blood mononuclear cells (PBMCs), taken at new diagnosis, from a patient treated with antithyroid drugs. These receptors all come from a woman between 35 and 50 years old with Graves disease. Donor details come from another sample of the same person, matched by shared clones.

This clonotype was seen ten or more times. CDR3 residues: CASSQRQGPYEQYF. DNA of the CDR3: TGTGCCAGCTCACAAAGACAGGGACCCTACGAGCAGTACTTC. The V gene is TRBV18, the J gene TRBJ2-7; 7 nucleotides line up with TRBD1. The CDR3 covers 14 residues. Trimming cost V 4 bases and J 2 bases; bases outside gene matches: 5. Per the germline V gene, CDR1 is KGHSH and CDR2 is LQKENI.

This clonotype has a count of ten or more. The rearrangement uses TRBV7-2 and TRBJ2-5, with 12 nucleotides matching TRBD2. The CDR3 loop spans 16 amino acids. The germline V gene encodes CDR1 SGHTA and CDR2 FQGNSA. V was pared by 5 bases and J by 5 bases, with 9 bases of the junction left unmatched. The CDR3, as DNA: TGTGCCAGCAGCCCCAGACTAGCGGGAGATGGGGAGACCCAGTACTTC. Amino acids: CASSPRLAGDGETQYF. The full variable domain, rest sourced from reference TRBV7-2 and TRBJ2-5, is GAGVSQSPSNKVTEKGKDVELRCDPISGHTALYWYRQSLGQGLEFLIYFQGNSAPDKSGLPSDRFSAERTGGSVSTLTIQRTQQEDSAVYLCASSPRLAGDGETQYFGPGTRLLVL.

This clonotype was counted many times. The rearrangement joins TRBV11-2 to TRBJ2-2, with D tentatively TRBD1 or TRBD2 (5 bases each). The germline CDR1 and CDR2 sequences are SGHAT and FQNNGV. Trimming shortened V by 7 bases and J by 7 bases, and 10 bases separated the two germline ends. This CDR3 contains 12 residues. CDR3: CASTRDLGELFF. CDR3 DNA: TGTGCCAGCACCAGGGACCTCGGGGAGCTGTTTTTT. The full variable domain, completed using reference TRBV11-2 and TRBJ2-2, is EAGVAQSPRYKIIEKRQSVAFWCNPISGHATLYWYQQILGQGPKLLIQFQNNGVVDDSQLPKDRFSAERLKGVDSTLKIQPAKLEDSAVYLCASTRDLGELFFGEGSRLTVL.

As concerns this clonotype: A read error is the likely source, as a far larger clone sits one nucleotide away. CDR3 DNA sequence: TGTGCCAGCAGTGTTAGACGGGACAGCTCCTACGAGCAGAACTTC. It codes for CASSVRRDSSYEQNF. V is TRBV2 and J is TRBJ2-3, with TRBD1 matching 7 bases. Germline values: CDR1 SNHLY, CDR2 FYNNEI. This CDR3 region has 15 residues.

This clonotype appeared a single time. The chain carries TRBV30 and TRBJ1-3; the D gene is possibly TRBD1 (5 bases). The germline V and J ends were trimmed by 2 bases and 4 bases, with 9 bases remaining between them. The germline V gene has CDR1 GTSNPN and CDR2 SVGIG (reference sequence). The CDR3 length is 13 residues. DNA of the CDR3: TGTGCCTGGAGTAAAGGGACGGGAAACACCATATATTTT. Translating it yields CAWSKGTGNTIYF.

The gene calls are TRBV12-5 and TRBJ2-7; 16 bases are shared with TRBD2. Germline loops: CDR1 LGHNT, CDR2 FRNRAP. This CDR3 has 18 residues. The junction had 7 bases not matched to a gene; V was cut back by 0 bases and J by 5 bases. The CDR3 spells CASGLVLGTSGRDNEQYF. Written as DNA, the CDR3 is TGTGCTAGTGGTTTGGTACTTGGGACTAGCGGGAGGGACAACGAGCAGTACTTC.

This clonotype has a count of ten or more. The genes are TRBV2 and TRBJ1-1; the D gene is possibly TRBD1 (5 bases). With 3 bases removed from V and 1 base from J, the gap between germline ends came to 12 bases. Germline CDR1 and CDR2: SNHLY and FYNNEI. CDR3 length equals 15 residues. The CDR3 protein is CASSDPGGENTEAFF. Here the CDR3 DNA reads TGTGCCAGCAGTGACCCCGGGGGAGAGAACACTGAAGCTTTCTTT.

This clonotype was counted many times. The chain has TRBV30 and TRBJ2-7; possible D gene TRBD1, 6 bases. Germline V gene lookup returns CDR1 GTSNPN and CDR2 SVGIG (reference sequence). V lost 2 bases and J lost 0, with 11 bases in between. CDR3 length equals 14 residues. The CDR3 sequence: CAWSWTASSYEQYF. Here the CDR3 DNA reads TGTGCCTGGAGTTGGACAGCTAGCTCCTACGAGCAGTACTTC. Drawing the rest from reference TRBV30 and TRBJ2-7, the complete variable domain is SQTIHQWPATLVQPVGSPLSLECTVEGTSNPNLYWYRQAAGRGLQLLFYSVGIGQISSEVPQNLSASRPQDRQFILSSKKLLLSDSGFYLCAWSWTASSYEQYFGPGTRLTVT.

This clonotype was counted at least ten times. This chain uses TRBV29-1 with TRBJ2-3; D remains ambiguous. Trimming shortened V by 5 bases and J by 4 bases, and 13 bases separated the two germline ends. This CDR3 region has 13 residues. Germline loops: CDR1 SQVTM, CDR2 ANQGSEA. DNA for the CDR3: TGCAGCGTTTTCTATAGTCAGTCAGATACGCAGTATTTT. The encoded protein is CSVFYSQSDTQYF.

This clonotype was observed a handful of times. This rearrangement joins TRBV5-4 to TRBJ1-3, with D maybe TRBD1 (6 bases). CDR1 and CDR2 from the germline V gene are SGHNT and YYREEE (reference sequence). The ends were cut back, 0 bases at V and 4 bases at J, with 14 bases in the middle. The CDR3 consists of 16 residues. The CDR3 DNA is TGTGCCAGCAGCTTGGCGGGCAGGGGTAACGGAAACACCATATATTTT. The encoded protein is CASSLAGRGNGNTIYF.

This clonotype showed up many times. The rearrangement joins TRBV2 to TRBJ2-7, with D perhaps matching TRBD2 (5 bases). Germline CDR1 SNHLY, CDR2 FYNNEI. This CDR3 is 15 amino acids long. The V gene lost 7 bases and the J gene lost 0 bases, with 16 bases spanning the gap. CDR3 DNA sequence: TGTGCCAGCACCGTCCCGGGAACGAGCTCCTACGAGCAGTACTTC. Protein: CASTVPGTSSYEQYF.